This T cell receptor (beta chain) was found in a study of beta chain features in type 1 diabetes. TCRB transcripts that were expressed got sequenced, as all of the isolated RNA had been reverse transcribed. Assay used: immunoSEQ multiplex PCR; TCRdb lists only in-frame clones, some missing. The data hold roughly 330,000 clones, with approximately 13% observed a single time. On this clone itself: The antigen is not known.

The CDR3 is made up of 16 amino acids. CDR1 is MNHEY and CDR2 is SVGAGI in the germline V gene. V was clipped by 2 bases and J by 6 bases; unmatched bases: 6. A single heparinised blood sample, averaging about 120 mL, was obtained per donor. Study conclusions and caveats: When VDJ junctions were examined, type 1 diabetes patients showed fewer insertions and more deletions. TCRB CDR3 length was moderately but significantly reduced in all four CD4+ subsets of Type 1 diabetes patients.

The origin of this receptor is a woman between 18 and 29 years old with type 1 diabetes. The chain combines TRBV6-5 with TRBJ2-3, with 12 bases matching TRBD2. Specimen: naive CD4+ T cells from blood. CDR3 in amino acids: CASSYATSGRRDTQYF. DNA for the CDR3: TGTGCCAGCAGTTACGCGACTAGCGGGAGACGGGATACGCAGTATTTT.